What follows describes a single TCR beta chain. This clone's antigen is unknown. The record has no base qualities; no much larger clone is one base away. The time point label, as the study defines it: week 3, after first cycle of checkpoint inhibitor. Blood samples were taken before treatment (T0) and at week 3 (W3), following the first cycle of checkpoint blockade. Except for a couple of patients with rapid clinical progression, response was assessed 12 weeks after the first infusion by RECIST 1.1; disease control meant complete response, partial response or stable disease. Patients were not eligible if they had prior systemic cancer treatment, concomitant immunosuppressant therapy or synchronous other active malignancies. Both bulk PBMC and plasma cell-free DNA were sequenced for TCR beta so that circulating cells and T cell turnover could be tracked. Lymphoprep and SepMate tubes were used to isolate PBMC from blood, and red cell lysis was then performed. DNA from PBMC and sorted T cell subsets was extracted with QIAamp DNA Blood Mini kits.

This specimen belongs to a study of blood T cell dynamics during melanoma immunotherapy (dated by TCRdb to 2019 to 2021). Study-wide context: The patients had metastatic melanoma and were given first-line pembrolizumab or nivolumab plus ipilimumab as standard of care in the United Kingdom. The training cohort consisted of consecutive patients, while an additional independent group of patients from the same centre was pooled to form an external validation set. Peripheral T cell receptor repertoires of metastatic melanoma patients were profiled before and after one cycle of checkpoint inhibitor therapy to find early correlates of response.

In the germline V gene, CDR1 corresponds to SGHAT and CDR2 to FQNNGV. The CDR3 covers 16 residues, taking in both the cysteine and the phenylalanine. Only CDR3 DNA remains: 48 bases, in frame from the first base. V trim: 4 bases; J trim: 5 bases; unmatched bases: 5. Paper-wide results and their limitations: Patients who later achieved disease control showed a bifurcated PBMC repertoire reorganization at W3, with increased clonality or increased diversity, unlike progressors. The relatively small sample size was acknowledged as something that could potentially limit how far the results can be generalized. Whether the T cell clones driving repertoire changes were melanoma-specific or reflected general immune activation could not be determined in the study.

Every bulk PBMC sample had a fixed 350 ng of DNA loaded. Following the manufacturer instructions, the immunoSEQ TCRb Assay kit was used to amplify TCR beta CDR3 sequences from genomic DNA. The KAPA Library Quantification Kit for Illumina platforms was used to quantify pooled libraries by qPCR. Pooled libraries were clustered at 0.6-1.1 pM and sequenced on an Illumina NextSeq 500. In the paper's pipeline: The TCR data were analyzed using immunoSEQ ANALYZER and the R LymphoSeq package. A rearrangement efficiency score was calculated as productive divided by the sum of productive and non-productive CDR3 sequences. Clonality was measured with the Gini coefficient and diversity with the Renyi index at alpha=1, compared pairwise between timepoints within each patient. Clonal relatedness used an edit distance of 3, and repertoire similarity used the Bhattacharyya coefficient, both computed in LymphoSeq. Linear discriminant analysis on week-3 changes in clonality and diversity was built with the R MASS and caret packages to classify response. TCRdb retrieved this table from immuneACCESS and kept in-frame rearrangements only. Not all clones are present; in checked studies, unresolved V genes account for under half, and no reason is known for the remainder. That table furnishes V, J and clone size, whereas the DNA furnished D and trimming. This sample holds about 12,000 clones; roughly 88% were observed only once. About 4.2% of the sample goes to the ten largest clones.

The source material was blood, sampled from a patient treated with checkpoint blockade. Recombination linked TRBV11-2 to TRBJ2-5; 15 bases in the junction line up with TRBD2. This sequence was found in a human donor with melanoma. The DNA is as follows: TGTGCCAGCAGCTCTCGGACTAGCGGGGGGGCGGAGACCCAGTACTTC. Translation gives CASSSRTSGGAETQYF. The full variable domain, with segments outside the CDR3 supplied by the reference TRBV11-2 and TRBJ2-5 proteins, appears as EAGVAQSPRYKIIEKRQSVAFWCNPISGHATLYWYQQILGQGPKLLIQFQNNGVVDDSQLPKDRFSAERLKGVDSTLKIQPAKLEDSAVYLCASSSRTSGGAETQYFGPGTRLLVL.